What follows are 8 T cell receptor beta chains derived from one specimen sequenced in a study of blood T cell repertoires in COVID-19. Produced via immunoSEQ multiplex PCR; TCRdb's table is partial and in-frame only. This table has around 160,000 clones, about 83% appearing once. Sequencing was carried out using peripheral blood. Every receptor here comes from a woman older than 75 with acute or convalescent COVID-19.

A word on this clone: The identical CDR3 is also encoded by other nucleotide sequences in the sample. J is TRBJ1-2 and V is TRBV28, with D possibly matching TRBD1 (5 bases). Germline assignment: CDR1 MDHEN and CDR2 SYDVKM. V was cut by 6 bases and J by 2 bases, with 10 bases left in between. The length of the CDR3 is 13 residues. The CDR3 nucleotides read TGTGCCAGCAGCCCCGACAGAAACTATGGCTACACCTTC. This codes for CASSPDRNYGYTF.

The chain joins TRBV29-1 to TRBJ2-1, with 7 nucleotides matching TRBD2. The CDR3 runs 12 residues. Losses at the gene ends were 7 bases for V and 6 bases for J; bases not matched to a gene: 6. The V gene's germline CDR1 is SQVTM and CDR2 ANQGSEA. The DNA for the CDR3 is TGCAGCGGGGGGGGAGGACCCAATGAGCAGTTCTTC. Its protein product is CSGGGGPNEQFF.

The chain employs TRBV19 and TRBJ2-7; D not resolved. Germline V gene data show CDR1 as LNHDA and CDR2 as SQIVND (reference sequence). The CDR3 totals 15 residues. With 3 bases removed from V and 0 bases from J, the gap between germline ends came to 12 bases. The CDR3, as DNA: TGTGCCAGTAGTATTTCTACAGTGATCTCCTACGAGCAGTACTTC. Residues: CASSISTVISYEQYF.

The V call is TRBV6-5, the J call TRBJ2-7; weak D call: TRBD1 (5 bases). CDR1 and CDR2 from the germline V gene are MNHEY and SVGAGI. The CDR3 is 13 residues long. V was pared by 1 base and J by 2 bases, with 6 bases between. CDR3 nucleotide sequence: TGTGCCAGCAGTTACTTGGACACCTACGAGCAGTACTTC. The encoded protein is CASSYLDTYEQYF.

V is TRBV3-1 (or the pseudogene TRBV3-2) and J is TRBJ2-7; no clear D gene. From germline, CDR1 is LGHDT and CDR2 YNNKEL (reference sequence). V was trimmed by 0 bases and J by 6 bases, leaving 3 bases between them. CDR3 length: 11 amino acids. Here the CDR3 DNA reads TGTGCCAGCAGCCAAGACGGCGAGCAGTACTTC. Its protein product is CASSQDGEQYF.

This chain joins TRBV6-5 and TRBJ1-3; D ambiguous. CDR3 length: 15 residues. Trimming shortened V by 6 bases and J by 0 bases, and 12 bases separated the two germline ends. CDR1 and CDR2 from the germline V gene are MNHEY and SVGAGI. The CDR3 coding sequence is TGTGCCAGCAGCCTGGGCCGCTTCTCTGGAAACACCATATATTTT. It yields the protein CASSLGRFSGNTIYF.

The chain couples TRBV4-1 to TRBJ1-1, with 8 bases aligning to TRBD1. Germline values: CDR1 MGHRA, CDR2 YSYEKL. The CDR3 covers 15 residues. The V segment lost 4 bases and the J segment 3 bases; nucleotides outside the gene matches: 7. The CDR3 region has the DNA TGCGCCAGCAGCCCTCAGGGGGCCCTTTACACTGAAGCTTTCTTT. Its protein product is CASSPQGALYTEAFF.

On this clone: Relative to the germline gene, one junction end is altered; a read error may explain this. This chain uses TRBV4-2 with TRBJ1-2, with TRBD1 matching over 9 bases. Germline V gene lookup returns CDR1 LGHNA and CDR2 YNFKEQ. The CDR3 runs to 13 residues. This CDR3 is CASSQGGQGNSAF. The CDR3 nucleotides are TGTGCCAGCAGCCAGGGAGGACAGGGGAACTCAGCCTTC.